These T cell receptor beta chains were read from a single sample in a study of Ad26.COV2.S vaccination and SARS-CoV-2 variants. TCRdb's table, derived via immunoSEQ multiplex PCR, lists solely in-frame clones and lacks some. Here the sample spans over 300,000 clones, approximately 83% being singletons. The specimen was peripheral blood, collected in a trial of Ad26.COV2.S vaccine versus placebo. Receptors were obtained from a person aged 18 to 59 who received the Ad26.COV2.S COVID-19 vaccine or a placebo. The CDR3 runs from the conserved cysteine through the conserved F or W. A D gene is named only where the DNA matches it firmly. Some rows have no size entry. The others give once, few or many, or a class for an expanded clone.

clone_size	v_call	d_call	j_call	cdr3_nt	cdr3_aa
.	TRBV27	TRBD1	TRBJ2-7	TGTGCCAGCAGGACAGGGGGCTACGAGCAGTACTTC	CASRTGGYEQYF
.	TRBV11-3	.	TRBJ2-1	TGTGCCAGCAGCTTAGGGGGGGGCGTCGATGAGCAGTTCTTC	CASSLGGGVDEQFF
.	TRBV2	.	TRBJ1-5	TGTGCCAGCAGTGAAGAACAGAGCTACAATCAGCCCCAGCATTTT	CASSEEQSYNQPQHF
.	TRBV7-9	.	TRBJ2-5	TGTGCCGTTTCATCAACCCAGTACTTC	CAVSSTQYF
.	TRBV18	TRBD2	TRBJ2-3	TGTGCCAGCCGACTAGCCTCTAGCACAGATACGCAGTATTTT	CASRLASSTDTQYF
.	TRBV5-1	.	TRBJ2-3	TGCGCCAGCAGCCCCTTAGCGATGAGTACTGCAGATACGCAGTATTTT	CASSPLAMSTADTQYF
few	TRBV7-3	.	TRBJ2-1	TGTGCCAGCAGCCGAAGGCCGATCGGGCTGAATGAGCAGTTCTTC	CASSRRPIGLNEQFF
.	TRBV7-9	.	TRBJ1-1	TGTGCCAGCAGCCTCGGACCTCGTCGGGGCACTGAAGCTTTCTTT	CASSLGPRRGTEAFF
.	TRBV5-6	.	TRBJ2-5	TGTGCCAGCAGTTTGCCCCTGTCCCGGCGGGACCAGTACTTC	CASSLPLSRRDQYF
.	TRBV19	.	TRBJ2-1	TGTGCCAGTCGGGCCTTAGGTTACAATGAGCAGTTCTTC	CASRALGYNEQFF
few	TRBV11-2	TRBD1	TRBJ2-1	TGTGCCAGCAGCTTTAGACAGGGGTGGAATGAGCAGTTCTTC	CASSFRQGWNEQFF
.	TRBV11-3	.	TRBJ1-4	TGTGCCAGCAGCCCCGGTGGAGGAGGCGAAAAACTGTTTTTT	CASSPGGGGEKLFF
once	TRBV6-6	.	TRBJ1-5	TGTGCCAGCAGCGAGAATTTAGGGGGGCGGGATCAGCCCCAGCATTTT	CASSENLGGRDQPQHF
.	TRBV4-1	.	TRBJ2-7	TGCGCCAGCAGCCCAAGGCAGGGTTCGCCCTACGAGCAGTACTTC	CASSPRQGSPYEQYF
once	TRBV28	TRBD2	TRBJ2-1	TGTGCCAGCAGCCTTACGAGCGGGAGGCTTGGCGATGAGCAGTTCTTC	CASSLTSGRLGDEQFF
few	TRBV11-2	TRBD1	TRBJ2-2	TGTGCCAGCAGCTTTGACAGGGGTTTTACCACCGGGGAGCTGTTTTTT	CASSFDRGFTTGELFF
.	TRBV5-8	.	TRBJ1-2	TGTGCCAGCAAGACCAGGGCGAACTATGGCTACACCTTC	CASKTRANYGYTF
.	TRBV3-1/TRBV3-2	.	TRBJ1-2	TGTGCCAGCAGCCAAGGAGAGGTGAATGGCTACACCTTC	CASSQGEVNGYTF